A single TCR beta chain is shown here with its context. This table comes from immunoSEQ multiplex PCR, and its TCRdb copy is limited to in-frame clones, with some not included. There are some 460,000 clones in the sample; 70% to 90% occur only once, and approximately 2% lies in the top ten. This specimen comes from a study of blood T cell repertoires in COVID-19. The CDR3 spans 17 residues. Germline-derived CDR1 and CDR2 are LGHDT and YNNKEL (reference sequence). With 1 base removed from V and 3 bases from J, the gap between germline ends came to 18 bases. The TCR originated in a young woman with acute COVID-19. The sequenced sample consisted of PBMCs or T cells enriched from blood (not recorded which). This chain links TRBV3-1 (or the pseudogene TRBV3-2) with TRBJ1-2, with no clear D. The CDR3, as DNA: TGTGCCAGCAGCCAAGTGGTCGGGAGCAAGACGTACTATGGCTACACCTTC. Translated: CASSQVVGSKTYYGYTF.